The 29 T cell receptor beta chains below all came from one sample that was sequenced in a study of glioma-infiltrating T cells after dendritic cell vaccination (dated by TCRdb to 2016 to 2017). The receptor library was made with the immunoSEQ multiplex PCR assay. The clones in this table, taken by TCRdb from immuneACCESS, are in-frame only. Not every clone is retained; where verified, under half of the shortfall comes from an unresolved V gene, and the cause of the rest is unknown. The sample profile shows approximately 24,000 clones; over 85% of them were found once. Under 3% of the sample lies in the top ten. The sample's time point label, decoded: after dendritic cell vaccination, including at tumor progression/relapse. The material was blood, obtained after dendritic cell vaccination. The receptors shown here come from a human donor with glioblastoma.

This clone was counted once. The CDR3 DNA reads as TGCGCCAGCAGCCCGGTAGGGGACAGCCACAATGAGCAGTTCTTC. Translated, it gives CASSPVGDSHNEQFF. This chain connects TRBV5-1 to TRBJ2-1; 7 bases match TRBD1. Germline V gene sequence: CDR1 SGHRS, CDR2 YFSETQ. The junction had 9 bases not matched to a gene; V was cut back by 4 bases and J by 5 bases. The CDR3 loop spans 15 amino acids.

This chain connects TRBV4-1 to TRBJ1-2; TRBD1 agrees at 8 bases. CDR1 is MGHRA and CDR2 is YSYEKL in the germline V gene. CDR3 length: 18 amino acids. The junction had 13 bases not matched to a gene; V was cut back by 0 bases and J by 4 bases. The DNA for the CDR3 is TGCGCCAGCAGCCAAGATAAGGACAGGGAGGCCCTAGTCTATGGCTACACCTTC. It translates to CASSQDKDREALVYGYTF.

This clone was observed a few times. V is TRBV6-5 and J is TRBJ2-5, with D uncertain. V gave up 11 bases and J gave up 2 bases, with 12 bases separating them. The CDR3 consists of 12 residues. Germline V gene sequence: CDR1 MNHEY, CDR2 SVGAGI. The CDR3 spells CACHDTQETQYF. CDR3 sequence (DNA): TGTGCCTGTCACGACACACAAGAGACCCAGTACTTC.

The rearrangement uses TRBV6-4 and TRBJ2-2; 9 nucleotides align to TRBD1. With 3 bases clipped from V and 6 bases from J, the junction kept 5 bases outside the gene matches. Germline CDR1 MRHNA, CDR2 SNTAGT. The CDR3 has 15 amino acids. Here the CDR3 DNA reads TGTGCCAGCAGTGAGACAGGGGGGGACGCCGGGGAGCTGTTTTTT. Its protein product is CASSETGGDAGELFF.

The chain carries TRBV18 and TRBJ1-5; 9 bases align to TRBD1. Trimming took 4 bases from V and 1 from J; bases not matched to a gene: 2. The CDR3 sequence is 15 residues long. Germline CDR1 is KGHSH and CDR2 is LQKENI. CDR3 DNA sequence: TGTGCCAGCTCACAACAGGGGGCCAGCAATCAGCCCCAGCATTTT. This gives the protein CASSQQGASNQPQHF.

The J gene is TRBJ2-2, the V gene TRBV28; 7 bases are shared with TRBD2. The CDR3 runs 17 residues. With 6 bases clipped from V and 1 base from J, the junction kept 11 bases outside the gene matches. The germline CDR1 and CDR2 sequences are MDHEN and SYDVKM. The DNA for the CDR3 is TGTGCCAGCAGGCTCCCCCGAGCGGGGCTGAACACCGGGGAGCTGTTTTTT. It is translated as CASRLPRAGLNTGELFF.

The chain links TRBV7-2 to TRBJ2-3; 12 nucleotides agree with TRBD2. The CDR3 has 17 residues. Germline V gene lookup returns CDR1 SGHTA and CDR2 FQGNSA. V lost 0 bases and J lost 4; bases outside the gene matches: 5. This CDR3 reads CASSLAPSGGGPDTQYF. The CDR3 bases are TGTGCCAGCAGCTTAGCGCCTAGCGGGGGGGGCCCAGATACGCAGTATTTT.

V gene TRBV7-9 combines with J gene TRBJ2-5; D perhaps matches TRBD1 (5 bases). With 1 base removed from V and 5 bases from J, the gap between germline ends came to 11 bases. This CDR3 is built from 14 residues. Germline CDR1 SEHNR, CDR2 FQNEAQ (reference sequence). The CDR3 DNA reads TGTGCCAGCAGCTTAGAGGTTAGGGGCGAGACCCAGTACTTC. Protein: CASSLEVRGETQYF.

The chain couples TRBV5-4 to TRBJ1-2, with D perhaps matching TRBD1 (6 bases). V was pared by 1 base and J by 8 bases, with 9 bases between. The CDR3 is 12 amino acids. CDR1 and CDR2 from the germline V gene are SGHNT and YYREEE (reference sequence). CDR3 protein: CASSLWGHGYTF. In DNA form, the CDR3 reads TGTGCCAGCAGCTTGTGGGGGCACGGCTACACCTTC.

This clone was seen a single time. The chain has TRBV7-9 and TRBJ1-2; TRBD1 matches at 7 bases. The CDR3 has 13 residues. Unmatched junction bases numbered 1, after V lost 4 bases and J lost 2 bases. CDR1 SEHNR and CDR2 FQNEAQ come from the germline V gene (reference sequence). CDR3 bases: TGTGCCAGCAGCTCGGGACAGAACTATGGCTACACCTTC. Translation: CASSSGQNYGYTF.

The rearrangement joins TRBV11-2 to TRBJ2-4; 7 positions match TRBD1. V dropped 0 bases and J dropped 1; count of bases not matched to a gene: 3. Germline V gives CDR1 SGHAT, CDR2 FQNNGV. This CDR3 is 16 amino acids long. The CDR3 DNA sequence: TGTGCCAGCAGCTTAGACCCGACAGGGGCCAAAAACATTCAGTACTTC. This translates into CASSLDPTGAKNIQYF.

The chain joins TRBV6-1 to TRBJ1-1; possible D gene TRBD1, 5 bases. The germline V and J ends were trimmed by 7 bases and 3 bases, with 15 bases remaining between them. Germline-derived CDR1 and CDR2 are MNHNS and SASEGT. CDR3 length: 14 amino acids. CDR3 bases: TGTGCCAGCAAGGGAGGGGTCTCAGACACTGAAGCTTTCTTT. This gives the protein CASKGGVSDTEAFF.

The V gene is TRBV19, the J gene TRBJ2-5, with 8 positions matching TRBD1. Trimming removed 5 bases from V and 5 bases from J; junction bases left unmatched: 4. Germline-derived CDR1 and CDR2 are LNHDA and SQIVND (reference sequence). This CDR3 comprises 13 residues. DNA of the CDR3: TGTGCCAGTAGTCAGGGGGCGCGGGAGACCCAGTACTTC. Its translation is CASSQGARETQYF.

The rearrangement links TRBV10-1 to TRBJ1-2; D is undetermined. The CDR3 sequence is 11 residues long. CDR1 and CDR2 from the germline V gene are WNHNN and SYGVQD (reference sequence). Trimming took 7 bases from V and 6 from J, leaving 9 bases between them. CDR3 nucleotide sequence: TGCGCCAGCATTCTCGGTGATGGCTACACCTTC. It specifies CASILGDGYTF.

The CDR3 sequence is CASSLFQATNEKLFF. The CDR3 DNA is TGTGCCAGCAGCTTGTTCCAGGCAACTAATGAAAAACTGTTTTTT. This rearrangement joins TRBV5-6 to TRBJ1-4; unclear D gene. Trimming cost V 1 base and J 0 bases, with 7 bases left between them. Germline V gene sequence: CDR1 SGHDT, CDR2 YYEEEE. CDR3 size: 15 residues.

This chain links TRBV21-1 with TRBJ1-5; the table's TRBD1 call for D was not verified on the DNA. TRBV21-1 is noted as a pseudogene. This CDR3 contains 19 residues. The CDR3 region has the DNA TGTGCCAGCAGCAAGAGGGACAGGGAACAGTTATCGGGCAATCAGCCCCAGCATTTT. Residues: CASSKRDREQLSGNQPQHF.

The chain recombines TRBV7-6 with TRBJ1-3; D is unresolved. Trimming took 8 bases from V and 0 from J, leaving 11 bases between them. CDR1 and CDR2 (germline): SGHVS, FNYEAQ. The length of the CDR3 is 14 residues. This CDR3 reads CASSSPGSGNTIYF. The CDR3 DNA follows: TGTGCCAGCTCCTCCCCAGGCTCTGGAAACACCATATATTTT.

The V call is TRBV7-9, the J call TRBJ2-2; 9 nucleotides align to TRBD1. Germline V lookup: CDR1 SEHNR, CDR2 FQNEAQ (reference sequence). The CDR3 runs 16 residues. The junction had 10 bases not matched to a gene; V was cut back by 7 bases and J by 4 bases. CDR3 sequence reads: CASKAGTGRTTGELFF. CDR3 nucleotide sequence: TGTGCCAGCAAGGCCGGGACAGGGCGGACCACCGGGGAGCTGTTTTTT.

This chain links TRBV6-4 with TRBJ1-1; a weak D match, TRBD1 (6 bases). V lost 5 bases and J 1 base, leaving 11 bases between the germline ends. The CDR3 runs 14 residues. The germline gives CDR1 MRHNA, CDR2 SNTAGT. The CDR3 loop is CASSLRGENTEAFF. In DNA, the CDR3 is TGTGCCAGCAGTCTCAGGGGCGAGAACACTGAAGCTTTCTTT.

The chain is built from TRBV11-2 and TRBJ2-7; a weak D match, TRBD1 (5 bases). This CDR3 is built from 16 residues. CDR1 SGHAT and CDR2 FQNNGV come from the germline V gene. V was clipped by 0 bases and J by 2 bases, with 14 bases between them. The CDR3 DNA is TGTGCCAGCAGCTTAGATCCGGCAGGGATTCCCTACGAGCAGTACTTC. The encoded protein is CASSLDPAGIPYEQYF.

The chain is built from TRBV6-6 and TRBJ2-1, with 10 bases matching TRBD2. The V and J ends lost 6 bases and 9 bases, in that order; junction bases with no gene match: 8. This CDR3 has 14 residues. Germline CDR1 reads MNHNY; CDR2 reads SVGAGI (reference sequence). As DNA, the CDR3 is TGTGCCAGCAGCTCCGGGACTAGCGCGACTGAGCAGTTCTTC. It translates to CASSSGTSATEQFF.

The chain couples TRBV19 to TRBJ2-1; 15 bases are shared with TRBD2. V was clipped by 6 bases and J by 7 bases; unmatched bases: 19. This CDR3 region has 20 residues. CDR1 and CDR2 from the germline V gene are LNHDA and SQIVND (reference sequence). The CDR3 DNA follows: TGTGCCAGTAGGGCTCAATATGGACTAGCGGGGGGGAAGTTGGTGAATGAGCAGTTCTTC. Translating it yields CASRAQYGLAGGKLVNEQFF.

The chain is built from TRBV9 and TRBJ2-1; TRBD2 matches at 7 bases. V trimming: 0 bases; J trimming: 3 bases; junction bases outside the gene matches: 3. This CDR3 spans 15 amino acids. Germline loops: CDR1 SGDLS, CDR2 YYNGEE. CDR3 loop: CASSVAWTSYNEQFF. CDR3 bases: TGTGCCAGCAGCGTAGCTTGGACTAGCTACAATGAGCAGTTCTTC.

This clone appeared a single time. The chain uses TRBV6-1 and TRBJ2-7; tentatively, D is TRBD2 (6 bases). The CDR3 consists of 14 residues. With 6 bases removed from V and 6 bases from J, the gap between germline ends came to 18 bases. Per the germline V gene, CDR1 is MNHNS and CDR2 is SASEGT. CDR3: CASREGHLLREQYF. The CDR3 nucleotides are TGTGCCAGCAGGGAGGGCCATCTACTACGCGAGCAGTACTTC.

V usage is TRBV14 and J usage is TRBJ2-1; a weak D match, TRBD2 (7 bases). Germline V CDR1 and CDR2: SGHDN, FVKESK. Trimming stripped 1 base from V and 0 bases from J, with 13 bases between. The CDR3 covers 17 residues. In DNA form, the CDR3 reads TGTGCCAGCAGCCAAGCCGGGGGGCCTAGCTCCTACAATGAGCAGTTCTTC. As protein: CASSQAGGPSSYNEQFF.

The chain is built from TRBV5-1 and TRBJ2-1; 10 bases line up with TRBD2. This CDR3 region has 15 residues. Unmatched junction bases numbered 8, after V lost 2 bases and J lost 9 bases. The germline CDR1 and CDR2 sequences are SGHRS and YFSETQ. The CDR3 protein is CASSLRSGGAREQFF. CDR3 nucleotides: TGCGCCAGCAGCTTACGGAGCGGGGGGGCGCGTGAGCAGTTCTTC.

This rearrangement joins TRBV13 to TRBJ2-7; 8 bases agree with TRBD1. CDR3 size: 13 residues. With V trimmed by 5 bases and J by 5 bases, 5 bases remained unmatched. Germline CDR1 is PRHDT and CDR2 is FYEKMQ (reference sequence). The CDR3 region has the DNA TGTGCCAGCAGCCTGCAGGGGGCGGACGAGCAGTACTTC. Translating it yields CASSLQGADEQYF.

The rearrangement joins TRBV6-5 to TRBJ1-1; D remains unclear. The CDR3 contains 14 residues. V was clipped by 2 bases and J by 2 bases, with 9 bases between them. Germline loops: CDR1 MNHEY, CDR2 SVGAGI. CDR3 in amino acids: CASSYGQANTEAFF. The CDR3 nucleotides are TGTGCCAGCAGTTACGGGCAGGCCAACACTGAAGCTTTCTTT.

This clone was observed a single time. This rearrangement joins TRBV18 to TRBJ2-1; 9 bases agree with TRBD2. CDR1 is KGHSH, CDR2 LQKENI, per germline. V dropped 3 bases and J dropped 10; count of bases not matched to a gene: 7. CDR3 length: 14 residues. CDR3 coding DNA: TGTGCCAGCTCACCTAGCGGGGGCTCAGGGGAGCAGTTCTTC. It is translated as CASSPSGGSGEQFF.